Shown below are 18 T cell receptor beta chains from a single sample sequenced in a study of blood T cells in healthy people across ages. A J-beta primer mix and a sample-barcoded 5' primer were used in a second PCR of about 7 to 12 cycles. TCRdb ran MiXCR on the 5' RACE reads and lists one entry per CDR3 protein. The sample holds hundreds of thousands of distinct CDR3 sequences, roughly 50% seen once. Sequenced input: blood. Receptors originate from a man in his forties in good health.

This CDR3 is CASSEDGGRNTEAFF. In DNA, the CDR3 is TGTGCCAGCAGTGAAGATGGGGGAAGGAACACTGAAGCTTTCTTT. The chain couples TRBV6-1 to TRBJ1-1; weak D call: TRBD1 (5 bases). The V end was cut by 1 base, the J end by 1 base, with 10 bases between. CDR3 size: 15 residues. Per the germline V gene, CDR1 is MNHNS and CDR2 is SASEGT.

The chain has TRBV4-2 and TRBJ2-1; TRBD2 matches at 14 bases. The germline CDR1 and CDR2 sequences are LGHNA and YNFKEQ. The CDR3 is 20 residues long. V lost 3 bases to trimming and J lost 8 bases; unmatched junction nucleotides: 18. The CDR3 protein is CASSQDMTSGGASFVDEQFF. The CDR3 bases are TGTGCCAGCAGCCAGGACATGACTAGCGGGGGGGCCAGCTTTGTGGATGAGCAGTTCTTC.

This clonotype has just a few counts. CDR3: CASSLGGLGYF. CDR3 bases: TGTGCCAGCAGTCTAGGGGGCCTGGGGTACTTC. V gene TRBV27 combines with J gene TRBJ2-7; the match to TRBD1 covers 7 bases. J lost 12 bases, V lost 5 bases, and 7 bases had no gene match. Germline values: CDR1 MNHEY, CDR2 SMNVEV (reference sequence). This CDR3 is 11 amino acids long.

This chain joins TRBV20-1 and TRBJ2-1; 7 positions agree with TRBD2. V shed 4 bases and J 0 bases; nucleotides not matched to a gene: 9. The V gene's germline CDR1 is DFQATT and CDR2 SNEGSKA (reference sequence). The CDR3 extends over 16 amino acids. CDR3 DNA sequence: TGCAGTGCTACCGACCCGGGACTATTCTCCTACAATGAGCAGTTCTTC. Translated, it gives CSATDPGLFSYNEQFF.

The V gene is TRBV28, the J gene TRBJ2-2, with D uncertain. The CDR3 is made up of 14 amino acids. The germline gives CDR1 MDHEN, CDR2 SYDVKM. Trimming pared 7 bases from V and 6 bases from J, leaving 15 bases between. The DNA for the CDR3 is TGTGCCAGCAACCCGGACGGACGATCCGGGGAGCTGTTTTTT. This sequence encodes CASNPDGRSGELFF.

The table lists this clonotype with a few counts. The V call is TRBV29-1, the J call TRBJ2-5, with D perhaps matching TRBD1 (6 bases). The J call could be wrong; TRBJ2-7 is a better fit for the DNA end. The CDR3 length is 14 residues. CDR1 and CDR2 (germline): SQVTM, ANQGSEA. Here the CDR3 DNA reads TGCAGCGTTGAGGTACAGGGAAAGGGGTGCGAGCAGTACTTC. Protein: CSVEVQGKGCEQYF.

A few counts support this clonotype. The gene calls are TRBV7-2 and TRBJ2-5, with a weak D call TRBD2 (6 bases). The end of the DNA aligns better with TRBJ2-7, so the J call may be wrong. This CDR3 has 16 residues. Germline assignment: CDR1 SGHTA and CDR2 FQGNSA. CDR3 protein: CASSLARDWRTYEQYF. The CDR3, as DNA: TGTGCCAGCAGCTTAGCTCGGGACTGGAGAACCTACGAGCAGTACTTC.

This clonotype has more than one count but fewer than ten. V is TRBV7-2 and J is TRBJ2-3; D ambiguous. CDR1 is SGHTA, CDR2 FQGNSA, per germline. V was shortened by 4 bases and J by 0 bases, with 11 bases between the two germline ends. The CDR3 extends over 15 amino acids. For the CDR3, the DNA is TGTGCCAGCAGCTCCTCGGGCGCTAGCACAGATACGCAGTATTTT. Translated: CASSSSGASTDTQYF.

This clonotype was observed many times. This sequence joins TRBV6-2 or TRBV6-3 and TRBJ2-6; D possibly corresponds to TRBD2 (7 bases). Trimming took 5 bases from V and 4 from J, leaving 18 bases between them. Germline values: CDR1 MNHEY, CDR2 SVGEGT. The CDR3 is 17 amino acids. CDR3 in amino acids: CASSPRGASVGANVLTF. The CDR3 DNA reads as TGTGCCAGCAGTCCTCGGGGGGCTTCGGTCGGGGCCAACGTCCTGACTTTC.

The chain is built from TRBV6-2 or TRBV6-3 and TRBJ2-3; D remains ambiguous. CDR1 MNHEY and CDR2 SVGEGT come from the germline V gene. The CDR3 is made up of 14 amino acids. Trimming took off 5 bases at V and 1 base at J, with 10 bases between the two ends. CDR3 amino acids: CASSPITGTDTQYF. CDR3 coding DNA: TGTGCCAGCAGTCCTATCACCGGCACAGATACGCAGTATTTT.

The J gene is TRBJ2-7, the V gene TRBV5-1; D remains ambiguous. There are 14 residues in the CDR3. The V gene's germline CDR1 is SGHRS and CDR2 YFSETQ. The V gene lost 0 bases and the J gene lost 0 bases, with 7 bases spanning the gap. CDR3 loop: CASSLELSSYEQYF. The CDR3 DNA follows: TGCGCCAGCAGCTTGGAACTGAGCTCCTACGAGCAGTACTTC.

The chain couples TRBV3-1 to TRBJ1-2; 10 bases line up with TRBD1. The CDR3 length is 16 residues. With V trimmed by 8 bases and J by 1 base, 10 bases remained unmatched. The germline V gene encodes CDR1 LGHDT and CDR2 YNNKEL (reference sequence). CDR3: CASDGTGETRNYGYTF. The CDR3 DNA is TGTGCCAGCGATGGGACAGGGGAAACCCGTAACTATGGCTACACCTTC. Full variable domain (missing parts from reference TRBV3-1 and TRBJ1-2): DTAVSQTPKYLVTQMGNDKSIKCEQNLGHDTMYWYKQDSKKFLKIMFSYNNKELIINETVPNRFSPKSPDKAHLNLHINSLELGDSAVYFCASDGTGETRNYGYTFGSGTRLTVV.

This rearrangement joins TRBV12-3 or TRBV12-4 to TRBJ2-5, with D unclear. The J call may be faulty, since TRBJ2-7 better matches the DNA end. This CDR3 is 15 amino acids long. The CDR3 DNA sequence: TGTGCCAGCAGTTTAGATATAGGGAATCGATACGAGCAGTACTTC. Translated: CASSLDIGNRYEQYF.

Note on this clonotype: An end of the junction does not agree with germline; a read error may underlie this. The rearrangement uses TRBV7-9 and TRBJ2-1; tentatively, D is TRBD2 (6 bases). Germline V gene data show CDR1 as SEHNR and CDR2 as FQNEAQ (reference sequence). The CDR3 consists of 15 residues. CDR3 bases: TGTGCCGGCAGCTTAACAAACCTAGCGAATAATGAGCAGTTCTTC. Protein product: CAGSLTNLANNEQFF.

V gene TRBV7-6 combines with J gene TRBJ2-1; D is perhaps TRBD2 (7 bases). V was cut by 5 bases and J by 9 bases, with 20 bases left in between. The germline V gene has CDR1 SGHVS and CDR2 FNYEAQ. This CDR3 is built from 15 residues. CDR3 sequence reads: CASSLEGRGLSEQFF. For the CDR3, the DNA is TGTGCCAGCAGCCTAGAAGGGCGGGGGCTGAGTGAGCAGTTCTTC.

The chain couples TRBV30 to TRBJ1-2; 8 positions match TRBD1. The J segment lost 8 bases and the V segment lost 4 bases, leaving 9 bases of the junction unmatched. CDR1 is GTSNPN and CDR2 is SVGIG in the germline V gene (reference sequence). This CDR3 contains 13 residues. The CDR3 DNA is TGTGCCTGGAACCATCAGGGGGCGCAGGGCTACACCTTC. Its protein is CAWNHQGAQGYTF.

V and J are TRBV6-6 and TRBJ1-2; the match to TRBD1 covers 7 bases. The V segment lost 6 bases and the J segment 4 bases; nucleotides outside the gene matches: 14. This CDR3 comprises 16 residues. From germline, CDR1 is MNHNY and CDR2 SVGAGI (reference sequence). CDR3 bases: TGTGCCAGCAGCTTACAGAGGGCAGGGGGAATCTATGGCTACACCTTC. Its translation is CASSLQRAGGIYGYTF.

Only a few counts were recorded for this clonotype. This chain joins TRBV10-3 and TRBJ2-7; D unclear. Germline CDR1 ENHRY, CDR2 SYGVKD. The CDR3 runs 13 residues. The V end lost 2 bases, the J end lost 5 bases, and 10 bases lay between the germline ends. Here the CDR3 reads CAISERAAHEQYF. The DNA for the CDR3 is TGTGCCATCAGTGAGAGGGCCGCTCACGAGCAGTACTTC.